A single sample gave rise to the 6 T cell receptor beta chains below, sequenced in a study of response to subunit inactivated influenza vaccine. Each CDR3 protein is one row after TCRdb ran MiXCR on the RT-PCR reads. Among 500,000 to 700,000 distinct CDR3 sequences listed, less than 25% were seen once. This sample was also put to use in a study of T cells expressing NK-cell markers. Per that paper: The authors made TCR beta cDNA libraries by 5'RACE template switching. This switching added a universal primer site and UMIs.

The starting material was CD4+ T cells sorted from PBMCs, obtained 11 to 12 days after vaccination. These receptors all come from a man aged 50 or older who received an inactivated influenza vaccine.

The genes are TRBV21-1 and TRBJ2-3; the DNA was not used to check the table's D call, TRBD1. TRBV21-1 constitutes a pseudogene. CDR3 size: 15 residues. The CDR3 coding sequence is TGTGCCAGCAGCAAAGTTGGGGACAGCACAGATACGCAGTATTTT. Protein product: CASSKVGDSTDTQYF.

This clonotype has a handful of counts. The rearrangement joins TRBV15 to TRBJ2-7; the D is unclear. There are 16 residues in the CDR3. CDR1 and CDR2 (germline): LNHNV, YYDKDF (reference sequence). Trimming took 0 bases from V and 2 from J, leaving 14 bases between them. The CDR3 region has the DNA TGTGCCACCAGCAGAGAGATCTACATTAGCCCCTACGAGCAGTACTTC. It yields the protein CATSREIYISPYEQYF.

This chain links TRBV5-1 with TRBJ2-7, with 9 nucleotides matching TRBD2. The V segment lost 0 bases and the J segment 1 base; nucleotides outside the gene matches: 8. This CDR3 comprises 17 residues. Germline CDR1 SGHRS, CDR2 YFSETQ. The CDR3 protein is CASSLDGLAGLSYEQYF. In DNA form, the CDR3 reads TGCGCCAGCAGCTTGGATGGTCTAGCGGGATTATCCTACGAGCAGTACTTC.

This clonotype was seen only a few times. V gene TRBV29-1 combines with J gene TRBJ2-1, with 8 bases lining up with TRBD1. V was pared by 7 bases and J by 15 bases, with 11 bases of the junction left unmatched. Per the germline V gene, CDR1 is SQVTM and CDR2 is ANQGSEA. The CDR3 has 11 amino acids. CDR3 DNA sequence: TGCAGCGCAACCGAGACAGGGGTCGCGTTCTTC. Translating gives CSATETGVAFF.

The CDR3 region has the DNA TGTGCCAGCAGCAATTTTTCCGGGACTAGCGTATACGAGCAGTACTTC. Protein product: CASSNFSGTSVYEQYF. The gene calls are TRBV5-8 and TRBJ2-7; TRBD2 matches at 10 bases. With V trimmed by 4 bases and J by 4 bases, 11 bases remained unmatched. CDR3 size: 16 residues. CDR1 and CDR2 from the germline V gene are SGHTS and YDEGEE.

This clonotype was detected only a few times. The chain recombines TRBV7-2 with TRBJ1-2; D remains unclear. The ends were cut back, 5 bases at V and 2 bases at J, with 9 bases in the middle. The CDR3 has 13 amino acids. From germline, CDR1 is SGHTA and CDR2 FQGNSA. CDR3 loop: CASSHGQNYGYTF. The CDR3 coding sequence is TGTGCCAGCAGCCACGGCCAGAACTATGGCTACACCTTC.